The 27 T cell receptor beta chains presented below share a single source sample, sequenced in a study of T cells after yellow fever vaccination. TCRdb reanalysed the 5' RACE reads using MiXCR and keeps one entry per CDR3 protein. This table holds 550,000 to 750,000 distinct CDR3 sequences, about 13% found once. The sample was PBMCs, taken on the day of the yellow fever booster vaccination. The receptors derive from a man aged 25-40 years who received the YFV17D yellow fever vaccine.

This clonotype was seen more than once but under ten times. The chain couples TRBV6-6 to TRBJ1-1; D is unclear. The CDR3 has 13 residues. CDR1 MNHNY and CDR2 SVGAGI come from the germline V gene (reference sequence). The germline V and J ends were trimmed by 5 bases and 1 base, with 8 bases remaining between them. This CDR3 is CASSTYPNTEAFF. In DNA form, the CDR3 reads TGTGCCAGCAGTACATACCCGAACACTGAAGCTTTCTTT.

The chain employs TRBV12-3 or TRBV12-4 and TRBJ1-1; no reliable D call. CDR3 length: 13 amino acids. The V gene lost 6 bases and the J gene lost 5 bases, with 13 bases spanning the gap. This CDR3 is CASSSVLSTEAFF. The CDR3 nucleotides are TGTGCCAGCAGCTCCGTGTTGAGTACTGAAGCTTTCTTT.

CDR3 sequence: CSVGGGLAGGPGTGELFF. The CDR3 coding sequence is TGCAGCGTTGGAGGCGGACTAGCGGGAGGGCCGGGGACCGGGGAGCTGTTTTTT. J is TRBJ2-2 and V is TRBV29-1, with TRBD2 identical over 15 bases. V lost 4 bases to trimming and J lost 5 bases; unmatched junction nucleotides: 11. Germline V lookup: CDR1 SQVTM, CDR2 ANQGSEA. The CDR3 consists of 18 residues.

The chain joins TRBV5-5 to TRBJ1-2; D uncertain. The V gene's germline CDR1 is SGHKS and CDR2 YYEKEE (reference sequence). With 4 bases removed from V and 6 bases from J, the gap between germline ends came to 10 bases. CDR3 length: 12 residues. The CDR3 spells CASSQRNHGYTF. The DNA of the CDR3 is TGTGCCAGCAGCCAAAGAAACCATGGCTACACCTTC.

The J gene is TRBJ2-2, the V gene TRBV24-1; no reliable D call. The germline CDR1 and CDR2 sequences are KGHDR and SFDVKD. This CDR3 comprises 13 residues. The V gene lost 5 bases and the J gene lost 5 bases, with 8 bases spanning the gap. This CDR3 is CATSVRETGELFF. The CDR3 nucleotides read TGTGCCACCAGTGTACGAGAAACCGGGGAGCTGTTTTTT.

V is TRBV20-1 and J is TRBJ2-7; D possibly corresponds to TRBD2 (6 bases). The V end lost 3 bases, the J end lost 6 bases, and 9 bases lay between the germline ends. The CDR3 is 11 amino acids. Germline V gives CDR1 DFQATT, CDR2 SNEGSKA (reference sequence). The CDR3, as DNA: TGCAGTGCTAGCCCGGGGGTCGAGCAGTACTTC. As protein: CSASPGVEQYF.

This clonotype has only a few counts. This chain connects TRBV20-1 to TRBJ1-2; 9 positions agree with TRBD1. The germline CDR1 and CDR2 sequences are DFQATT and SNEGSKA (reference sequence). CDR3 length: 13 residues. Unmatched junction bases numbered 1, after V lost 5 bases and J lost 0 bases. CDR3: CSAGTGTNYGYTF. CDR3 coding DNA: TGCAGTGCTGGGACAGGGACTAACTATGGCTACACCTTC.

This rearrangement joins TRBV6-2 or TRBV6-3 to TRBJ1-1; possibly TRBD1 for D (6 bases). The CDR3 contains 14 residues. The V and J ends lost 5 bases and 6 bases respectively, with 16 bases between them. Germline loops: CDR1 MNHEY, CDR2 SVGEGT. CDR3 bases: TGTGCCAGCAGTCTACAGGGAGTAATGTCTGAAGCTTTCTTT. Protein product: CASSLQGVMSEAFF.

CDR3 amino acids: CASSLPSGASDTQYF. For the CDR3, the DNA is TGCGCCAGCAGCTTGCCTAGCGGAGCCTCAGATACGCAGTATTTT. This chain connects TRBV5-1 to TRBJ2-3; 7 bases match TRBD2. Germline V gene lookup returns CDR1 SGHRS and CDR2 YFSETQ. J gave up 4 bases and V 1 base, and 6 bases lay outside the gene matches. This CDR3 has 15 amino acids.

The table lists this clonotype with a few counts. This chain connects TRBV21-1 to TRBJ2-2; the table's D call TRBD1 went unverified against the DNA. TRBV21-1 is assigned pseudogene status. The CDR3 runs to 17 residues. CDR3 residues: CASSKNLTGENTGELFF. For the CDR3, the DNA is TGTGCCAGCAGCAAAAACCTGACAGGCGAGAACACCGGGGAGCTGTTTTTT.

The genes are TRBV4-3 and TRBJ2-1; 8 bases fit TRBD1. The germline V gene encodes CDR1 LGHNA and CDR2 YSLEER. The CDR3 loop spans 15 amino acids. The V segment lost 1 base and the J segment 4 bases; nucleotides outside the gene matches: 3. CDR3 sequence: CASSQAGQGYNEQFF. CDR3 coding DNA: TGCGCCAGCAGCCAAGCCGGACAGGGATACAATGAGCAGTTCTTC.

The chain combines TRBV30 with TRBJ2-3, with TRBD2 matching over 11 bases. The junction had 1 base not matched to a gene; V was cut back by 1 base and J by 4 bases. This CDR3 comprises 14 residues. Germline V gives CDR1 GTSNPN, CDR2 SVGIG (reference sequence). CDR3 bases: TGTGCCTGGAGTGAGGGACTAGCGGCAGATACGCAGTATTTT. Translating it yields CAWSEGLAADTQYF.

The J gene is TRBJ1-1, the V gene TRBV12-3 or TRBV12-4, with 7 nucleotides matching TRBD1. CDR3 length: 16 amino acids. J lost 4 bases, V lost 6 bases, and 14 bases had no gene match. In DNA, the CDR3 is TGTGCCAGCAGCTCATCGTTTAGGGGGCGAGGCACTGAAGCTTTCTTT. Amino acids: CASSSSFRGRGTEAFF.

The chain uses TRBV25-1 and TRBJ2-7; TRBD1 matches at 8 bases. V gave up 4 bases and J gave up 6 bases; unmatched junction bases: 5. The length of the CDR3 is 13 residues. From germline, CDR1 is MGHDK and CDR2 SYGVNS. CDR3 sequence: CASSGTGWGEQYF. In DNA, the CDR3 is TGTGCCAGCAGTGGGACAGGGTGGGGCGAGCAGTACTTC.

The chain combines TRBV3-1 with TRBJ2-2; the match to TRBD2 covers 7 bases. This CDR3 has 17 amino acids. V was pared by 1 base and J by 8 bases, with 13 bases of the junction left unmatched. Germline V gene data show CDR1 as LGHDT and CDR2 as YNNKEL (reference sequence). CDR3 sequence reads: CASSQAPGLAGAGELFF. The CDR3 bases are TGTGCCAGCAGCCAAGCCCCCGGTCTGGCGGGAGCAGGGGAGCTGTTTTTT.

Many counts were recorded for this clonotype. This chain joins TRBV6-5 and TRBJ2-1; TRBD1 agrees at 8 bases. The CDR3 loop spans 11 amino acids. CDR1 and CDR2 from the germline V gene are MNHEY and SVGAGI. V lost 6 bases to trimming and J lost 10 bases; unmatched junction nucleotides: 2. The CDR3 sequence is CASRRQGEQFF. CDR3 DNA: TGTGCCAGCAGGCGACAGGGGGAGCAGTTCTTC.

This clonotype was seen at least ten times. J is TRBJ2-7 and V is TRBV4-3, with D tentatively TRBD1 or TRBD2 (5 bases each). From germline, CDR1 is LGHNA and CDR2 YSLEER. The CDR3 consists of 14 residues. V lost 3 bases and J 3 bases, leaving 12 bases between the germline ends. CDR3 residues: CASSHQRGGYEQYF. CDR3 bases: TGCGCCAGCAGCCACCAACGGGGCGGCTACGAGCAGTACTTC.

This clonotype was counted a few times. The chain employs TRBV7-2 and TRBJ2-1; 10 bases are a match to TRBD2. The CDR3 spans 15 residues. The trim removed 1 base at V and 10 bases at J, leaving 7 bases unmatched. Looked up from germline, CDR1 is SGHTA and CDR2 is FQGNSA. CDR3 sequence: CASSLVLAGGLEQFF. The CDR3 coding sequence is TGTGCCAGCAGCTTAGTCTTAGCGGGAGGCCTGGAGCAGTTCTTC.

This clonotype occurred a few times. V is TRBV20-1 and J is TRBJ2-2; 8 nucleotides agree with TRBD1. V lost 3 bases to trimming and J lost 0 bases; unmatched junction nucleotides: 3. Germline CDR1 and CDR2: DFQATT and SNEGSKA (reference sequence). The CDR3 length is 15 residues. CDR3 bases: TGCAGTGCTAGGAGGACAGGGCCGAACACCGGGGAGCTGTTTTTT. This gives the protein CSARRTGPNTGELFF.

This clonotype has more than one count but fewer than ten. The chain is built from TRBV7-2 and TRBJ2-2; D is possibly TRBD1 (5 bases). Germline lookup yields CDR1 SGHTA and CDR2 FQGNSA. The ends were cut back, 1 base at V and 4 bases at J, with 10 bases in the middle. The CDR3 contains 15 residues. For the CDR3, the DNA is TGTGCCAGCAGCTTAGGACAGCCCGGCACCGGGGAGCTGTTTTTT. Protein product: CASSLGQPGTGELFF. Full variable domain (rest looked up from reference TRBV7-2 and TRBJ2-2): GAGVSQSPSNKVTEKGKDVELRCDPISGHTALYWYRQSLGQGLEFLIYFQGNSAPDKSGLPSDRFSAERTGGSVSTLTIQRTQQEDSAVYLCASSLGQPGTGELFFGEGSRLTVL.

This clonotype was seen more than once but under ten times. The chain is built from TRBV20-1 and TRBJ1-1, with D tentatively TRBD1 (5 bases). Trimming took 6 bases from V and 8 from J, leaving 10 bases between them. The germline V gene encodes CDR1 DFQATT and CDR2 SNEGSKA (reference sequence). The length of the CDR3 is 10 residues. The CDR3 region has the DNA TGCAGTGCCGTAGACAGAGAAGCTTTCTTT. This gives the protein CSAVDREAFF.

This clonotype came up a few times. The chain recombines TRBV4-3 with TRBJ2-1; D possibly matches TRBD1 or TRBD2 (5 bases each). Germline V gives CDR1 LGHNA, CDR2 YSLEER. Trimming removed 2 bases from V and 5 bases from J, with 16 bases in between. The CDR3 is 16 amino acids. The CDR3 sequence is CASSQKRGAKNNEQFF. CDR3 in DNA: TGCGCCAGCAGCCAAAAGAGGGGAGCAAAGAACAATGAGCAGTTCTTC.

DNA for the CDR3: TGCAGTGCCACTCATGGTAACACCATATATTTT. Translated, it gives CSATHGNTIYF. The gene calls are TRBV20-1 and TRBJ1-3; no firm D call. Trimming stripped 6 bases from V and 7 bases from J, with 10 bases between. Germline V gene data show CDR1 as DFQATT and CDR2 as SNEGSKA (reference sequence). The CDR3 consists of 11 residues.

The V and J genes are TRBV25-1 and TRBJ2-2; TRBD2 is a possible D gene (6 bases). V was clipped by 7 bases and J by 5 bases, with 14 bases between them. Germline V gene sequence: CDR1 MGHDK, CDR2 SYGVNS. The CDR3 runs 14 residues. CDR3 DNA sequence: TGTGCCAGCACGGTGGGGGGAGGAACCGGGGAGCTGTTTTTT. This gives the protein CASTVGGGTGELFF.

The CDR3 region is CASSSRNYSPLHF. The DNA for the CDR3 is TGTGCCAGCAGCTCAAGGAACTATTCACCCCTCCACTTT. V and J are TRBV7-2 and TRBJ1-6; unclear D gene. The CDR3 sequence is 13 residues long. Germline values: CDR1 SGHTA, CDR2 FQGNSA. V was shortened by 4 bases and J by 8 bases, with 9 bases between the two germline ends.

This clonotype was seen a handful of times. The J gene is TRBJ2-5, the V gene TRBV9; D remains unclear. V gave up 4 bases and J gave up 5 bases, with 15 bases separating them. The length of the CDR3 is 14 residues. Germline V gene lookup returns CDR1 SGDLS and CDR2 YYNGEE. The CDR3 DNA is TGTGCCAGCAGCTCAAATGGGGATTTGGAGACCCAGTACTTC. Translation: CASSSNGDLETQYF.

J is TRBJ2-7 and V is TRBV12-3 or TRBV12-4; TRBD1 aligns across 7 bases. CDR3 length: 14 amino acids. With V trimmed by 5 bases and J by 2 bases, 6 bases remained unmatched. The CDR3 sequence is CASSLRQGTYEQYF. CDR3 in DNA: TGTGCCAGCAGTCTCCGACAGGGAACCTACGAGCAGTACTTC.